These 3 T cell receptor beta chains came from one sample sequenced in a study of blood T cells in healthy people across ages. A second roughly 7 to 11 cycle PCR used barcoded and J-beta primers. TCRdb analysed the 5' RACE reads with MiXCR anew, one entry per CDR3 protein. This sample has over 1,500,000 distinct CDR3 sequences, with about 50% found just once. Sequenced input: blood. These receptors were collected from a woman aged 40 to 55 in good health.

V is TRBV6-5 and J is TRBJ2-5; 9 nucleotides match TRBD1. V lost 2 bases and J lost 2; bases outside the gene matches: 9. Germline V gene data show CDR1 as MNHEY and CDR2 as SVGAGI. There are 17 residues in the CDR3. CDR3 sequence reads: CASSYAIAGTGQETQYF. In DNA form, the CDR3 reads TGTGCCAGCAGTTACGCGATTGCCGGGACAGGGCAAGAGACCCAGTACTTC.

This clonotype was observed a single time. The chain carries TRBV20-1 and TRBJ2-3; 9 nucleotides align to TRBD1. Germline loops: CDR1 DFQATT, CDR2 SNEGSKA (reference sequence). CDR3 size: 14 residues. V gave up 6 bases and J gave up 7 bases; unmatched junction bases: 11. This CDR3 reads CSAPGQGNSNTQYF. Here the CDR3 DNA reads TGCAGTGCGCCGGGACAGGGTAATTCAAATACGCAGTATTTT.

The chain carries TRBV6-6 and TRBJ1-2; the match to TRBD1 covers 7 bases. This CDR3 comprises 13 residues. Losses at the gene ends were 6 bases for V and 8 bases for J; bases not matched to a gene: 9. Germline CDR1 and CDR2: MNHNY and SVGAGI (reference sequence). Here the CDR3 DNA reads TGTGCCAGCAGCCCGGGAGGCAGGGGGGGCTACACCTTC. Translating it yields CASSPGGRGGYTF.